One and the same sample provided the 20 T cell receptor beta chains below, sequenced in a study of T cells in localized non-small cell lung cancer. This table comes from immunoSEQ multiplex PCR, and its TCRdb copy is limited to in-frame clones, with some not included. The sample holds thousands of clones, roughly 24% seen once. This material consisted of lung tumor tissue, taken before any cancer treatment. These receptors were taken from a male donor aged 60 or over with stage II squamous cell lung carcinoma.

In its sample, this clone was seen a few times. The V and J genes are TRBV11-3 and TRBJ2-3; 13 nucleotides line up with TRBD2. The CDR3 contains 16 residues. CDR1 and CDR2 (germline): SGHNT, YENEEA. The J segment lost 2 bases and the V segment lost 4 bases, leaving 3 bases of the junction unmatched. The CDR3 loop reads CASSSGLAGNTDTQYF. The CDR3 DNA reads TGTGCCAGCAGCTCGGGACTAGCGGGGAACACAGATACGCAGTATTTT.

The chain links TRBV18 to TRBJ2-1, with D maybe TRBD2 (6 bases). The CDR3 has 16 residues. The germline V gene has CDR1 KGHSH and CDR2 LQKENI. The germline V and J ends were trimmed by 4 bases and 3 bases, with 16 bases remaining between them. The CDR3 coding sequence is TGTGCCAGCTCACAAGTATATGAGACTAGCTACAATGAGCAGTTCTTC. Translation gives CASSQVYETSYNEQFF. Drawing the rest from reference TRBV18 and TRBJ2-1, the complete variable domain is NAGVMQNPRHLVRRRGQEARLRCSPMKGHSHVYWYRQLPEEGLKFMVYLQKENIIDESGMPKERFSAEFPKEGPSILRIQQVVRGDSAAYFCASSQVYETSYNEQFFGPGTRLTVL.

This clone was seen a handful of times. The chain links TRBV28 to TRBJ1-6; D gene uncertain. The CDR3 contains 14 residues. V lost 3 bases and J 10 bases, leaving 13 bases between the germline ends. From germline, CDR1 is MDHEN and CDR2 SYDVKM. In nucleotides, the CDR3 is TGTGCCAGCAGTTTGAGGCGCGGGGAGTCACCCCTCCACTTT. It encodes CASSLRRGESPLHF.

This clone showed up just a few times. The chain employs TRBV11-3 and TRBJ1-3, with D maybe TRBD1 (5 bases). Trimming left V 5 bases short and J 0 bases short, with 11 bases between. The CDR3 loop spans 15 amino acids. Germline assignment: CDR1 SGHNT and CDR2 YENEEA. The CDR3, as DNA: TGTGCCAGCAGCCGACAGTGGGGCTCTGGAAACACCATATATTTT. Translating it yields CASSRQWGSGNTIYF.

This clone was recorded a few times. V gene TRBV11-3 combines with J gene TRBJ1-3; D is ambiguous. CDR1 and CDR2 (germline): SGHNT, YENEEA. The CDR3 is 15 amino acids. Trimming cost V 5 bases and J 0 bases, with 11 bases left between them. CDR3: CASSRRLNSGNTIYF. The CDR3, as DNA: TGTGCCAGCAGCCGGAGGCTGAACTCTGGAAACACCATATATTTT.

This clone is medium-sized in the sample. The rearrangement links TRBV11-3 to TRBJ2-5; D perhaps matches TRBD2 (6 bases). Trimming took off 3 bases at V and 0 bases at J, with 26 bases between the two ends. Germline loops: CDR1 SGHNT, CDR2 YENEEA. The CDR3 sequence is 20 residues long. The CDR3 is CASSFFGFLGRTIYQETQYF. CDR3 bases: TGTGCCAGCAGCTTTTTCGGGTTTCTGGGGAGGACGATTTACCAAGAGACCCAGTACTTC.

This clone is termed medium-sized (0.01 to 0.1%). The chain employs TRBV6-8 and TRBJ2-1, with 7 bases identical to TRBD1. Trimming cost V 10 bases and J 9 bases; bases outside gene matches: 9. CDR1 is MNHGY and CDR2 is SAAAGT in the germline V gene. This CDR3 comprises 12 residues. In DNA form, the CDR3 reads TGTGCCATCTATACAGGGGTTGGTGAGCAGTTCTTC. Residues: CAIYTGVGEQFF.

This clone was detected only a few times. V and J are TRBV11-3 and TRBJ2-4, with 9 bases lining up with TRBD1. Germline assignment: CDR1 SGHNT and CDR2 YENEEA. The length of the CDR3 is 14 residues. The V segment lost 5 bases and the J segment 8 bases; nucleotides outside the gene matches: 7. The CDR3 bases are TGTGCCAGCAGCGAGGGACAGGGTAGGGACATTCAGTACTTC. It encodes CASSEGQGRDIQYF.

V gene TRBV18 combines with J gene TRBJ1-3; 8 positions agree with TRBD1. Germline CDR1 KGHSH, CDR2 LQKENI. J lost 0 bases, V lost 3 bases, and 1 base had no gene match. This CDR3 comprises 15 residues. The CDR3, as DNA: TGTGCCAGCTCACCGACAGGGGCCTCTGGAAACACCATATATTTT. Encoded protein: CASSPTGASGNTIYF.

This clone has more than one count but fewer than ten. This sequence joins TRBV9 and TRBJ1-1; D might be TRBD1 (6 bases). This CDR3 is 14 amino acids long. V lost 5 bases and J 1 base, leaving 12 bases between the germline ends. Per germline, CDR1 SGDLS and CDR2 YYNGEE. The DNA of the CDR3 is TGTGCCAGCAGTGACGTCAGGGGGAACACTGAAGCTTTCTTT. Encoded protein: CASSDVRGNTEAFF.

This clone has a handful of counts. The germline gene is not matched at one end of the junction; a read error may be the cause. The chain couples TRBV6-8 to TRBJ2-7, with D possibly matching TRBD2 (6 bases). In germline, CDR1 is MNHGY, CDR2 SAAAGT. This CDR3 region has 16 residues. The CDR3 reads CASSRSDGGKLYKQYF. CDR3 DNA: TGTGCCAGCAGCAGGTCCGACGGCGGGAAACTCTACAAGCAGTACTTC.

This clone has a handful of counts. This rearrangement joins TRBV15 to TRBJ1-2, with D maybe TRBD1 (5 bases). Germline lookup yields CDR1 LNHNV and CDR2 YYDKDF (reference sequence). This CDR3 has 14 amino acids. Trimming took 1 base from V and 9 from J, leaving 15 bases between them. The CDR3 sequence: CATSRGGGANSYTF. The DNA of the CDR3 is TGTGCCACCAGCAGAGGAGGCGGGGCGAATAGCTACACCTTC.

This clone has only a few counts. The V call is TRBV11-3, the J call TRBJ1-1; D possibly corresponds to TRBD1 (5 bases). Germline V lookup: CDR1 SGHNT, CDR2 YENEEA. V was cut by 3 bases and J by 11 bases, with 19 bases left in between. This CDR3 comprises 14 residues. The CDR3 reads CASSFPGRLDWAFF. The CDR3 nucleotides read TGTGCCAGCAGCTTTCCAGGGCGGCTGGATTGGGCTTTCTTT.

This chain uses TRBV19 with TRBJ2-7; 7 bases are a match to TRBD2. Germline V gene data show CDR1 as LNHDA and CDR2 as SQIVND (reference sequence). The CDR3 spans 14 residues. V trimming: 3 bases; J trimming: 2 bases; junction bases outside the gene matches: 4. CDR3 region: CASSMGAGPYEQYF. The CDR3 DNA follows: TGTGCCAGTAGTATGGGAGCGGGGCCCTACGAGCAGTACTTC.

The chain joins TRBV7-6 to TRBJ2-3; D possibly corresponds to TRBD2 (7 bases). The CDR3 covers 16 residues. Trimming cost V 6 bases and J 2 bases, with 18 bases left between them. The germline V gene has CDR1 SGHVS and CDR2 FNYEAQ. The DNA for the CDR3 is TGTGCCAGCAGGGGAGGGGACATTCTAGTCACAGATACGCAGTATTTT. Amino acid sequence: CASRGGDILVTDTQYF.

This clone has only a few counts. V is TRBV19 and J is TRBJ1-5, with no clear D. The CDR3 totals 14 residues. Trimming cost V 6 bases and J 4 bases, with 13 bases left between them. Germline assignment: CDR1 LNHDA and CDR2 SQIVND (reference sequence). CDR3 residues: CASRYGDANQPQHF. The CDR3 coding sequence is TGTGCCAGTAGATATGGGGATGCAAATCAGCCCCAGCATTTT.

Relative to its sample, this clone is medium-sized (0.01 to 0.1%). This CDR3 is CASNLLGLETGELFF. The CDR3 DNA is TGTGCCAGCAACCTATTGGGACTAGAGACCGGGGAGCTGTTTTTT. The chain is built from TRBV9 and TRBJ2-2; 8 bases map to TRBD2. The junction had 9 bases not matched to a gene; V was cut back by 6 bases and J by 5 bases. The germline V gene encodes CDR1 SGDLS and CDR2 YYNGEE. The CDR3 is 15 residues long.

By sample fraction, this clone is medium-sized. The chain has TRBV4-1 and TRBJ2-3, with D unresolved. Germline-derived CDR1 and CDR2 are MGHRA and YSYEKL. CDR3 length equals 14 residues. Trimming stripped 3 bases from V and 1 base from J, with 8 bases between. The CDR3 sequence is CASSQLAGTDTQYF. CDR3 nucleotides: TGCGCCAGCAGCCAGTTAGCTGGCACAGATACGCAGTATTTT.

This rearrangement joins TRBV28 to TRBJ1-1, with D unclear. The germline V gene has CDR1 MDHEN and CDR2 SYDVKM. The ends were cut back, 8 bases at V and 5 bases at J, with 12 bases in the middle. The CDR3 consists of 12 residues. The CDR3 spells CASHLLGTEAFF. As DNA, the CDR3 is TGTGCCAGCCATTTGTTAGGGACTGAAGCTTTCTTT.

This clone is large by share. This chain links TRBV6-8 with TRBJ1-5, with a tentative D call TRBD1 (5 bases). The V gene's germline CDR1 is MNHGY and CDR2 SAAAGT. CDR3 length: 14 amino acids. V was cut by 7 bases and J by 6 bases, with 16 bases left in between. The chain's CDR3 is CASKRGLITQPQHF. CDR3 DNA: TGTGCCAGCAAGAGGGGCCTTATCACTCAGCCCCAGCATTTT.